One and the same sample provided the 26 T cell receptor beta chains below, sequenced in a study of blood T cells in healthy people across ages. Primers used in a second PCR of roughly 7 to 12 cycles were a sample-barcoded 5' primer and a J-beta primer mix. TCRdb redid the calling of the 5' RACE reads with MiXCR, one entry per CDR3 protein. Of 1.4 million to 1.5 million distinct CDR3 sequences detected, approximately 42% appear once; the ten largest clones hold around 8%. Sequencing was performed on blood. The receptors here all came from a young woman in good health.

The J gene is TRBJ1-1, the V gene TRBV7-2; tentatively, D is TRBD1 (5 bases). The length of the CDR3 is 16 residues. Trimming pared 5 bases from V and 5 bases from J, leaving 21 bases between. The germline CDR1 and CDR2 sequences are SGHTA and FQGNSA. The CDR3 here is CASSQRRGSGETEAFF. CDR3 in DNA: TGTGCCAGCAGCCAACGACGGGGGTCGGGGGAGACTGAAGCTTTCTTT.

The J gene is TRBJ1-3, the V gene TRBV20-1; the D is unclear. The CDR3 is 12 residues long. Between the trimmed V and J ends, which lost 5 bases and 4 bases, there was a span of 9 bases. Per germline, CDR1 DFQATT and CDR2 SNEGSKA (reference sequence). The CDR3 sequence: CSAEGYGNTIYF. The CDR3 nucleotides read TGCAGTGCTGAGGGATACGGAAACACCATATATTTT.

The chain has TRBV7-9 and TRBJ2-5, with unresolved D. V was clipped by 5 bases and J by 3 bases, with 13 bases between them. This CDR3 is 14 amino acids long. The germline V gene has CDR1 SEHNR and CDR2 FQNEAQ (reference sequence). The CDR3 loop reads CASSPWALEETQYF. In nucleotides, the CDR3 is TGTGCCAGCAGCCCATGGGCCCTCGAAGAGACCCAGTACTTC.

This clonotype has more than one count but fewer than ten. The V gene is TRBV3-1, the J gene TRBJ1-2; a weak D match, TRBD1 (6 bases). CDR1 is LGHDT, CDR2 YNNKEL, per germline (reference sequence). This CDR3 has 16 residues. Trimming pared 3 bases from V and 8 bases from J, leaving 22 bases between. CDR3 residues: CASSHTATGALGGYTF. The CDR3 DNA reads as TGTGCCAGCAGCCACACCGCGACAGGTGCCCTAGGGGGCTACACCTTC. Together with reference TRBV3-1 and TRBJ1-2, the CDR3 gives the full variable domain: DTAVSQTPKYLVTQMGNDKSIKCEQNLGHDTMYWYKQDSKKFLKIMFSYNNKELIINETVPNRFSPKSPDKAHLNLHINSLELGDSAVYFCASSHTATGALGGYTFGSGTRLTVV.

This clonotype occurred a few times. The CDR3 region is CASSLGSLSPGTF. In DNA form, the CDR3 reads TGTGCCAGCAGCTTAGGGAGTCTGTCTCCTGGCACCTTC. This chain connects TRBV7-2 to TRBJ1-2; the D is unclear. CDR1 SGHTA and CDR2 FQGNSA come from the germline V gene. The CDR3 extends over 13 amino acids. V lost 1 base and J lost 13, with 16 bases in between.

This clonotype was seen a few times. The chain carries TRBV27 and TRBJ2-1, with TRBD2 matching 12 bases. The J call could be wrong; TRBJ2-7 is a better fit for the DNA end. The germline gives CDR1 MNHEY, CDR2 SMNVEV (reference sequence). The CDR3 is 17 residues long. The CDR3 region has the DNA TGTGCCAGCAGTTTAGGATGGACTAGCGGGACGGGAAATGAGCAGTACTTC. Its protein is CASSLGWTSGTGNEQYF.

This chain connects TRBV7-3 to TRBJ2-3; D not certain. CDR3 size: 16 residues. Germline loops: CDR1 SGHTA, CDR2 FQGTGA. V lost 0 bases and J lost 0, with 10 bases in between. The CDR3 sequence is CASSLTPRQSTDTQYF. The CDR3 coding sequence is TGTGCCAGCAGCTTAACGCCGAGACAAAGCACAGATACGCAGTATTTT.

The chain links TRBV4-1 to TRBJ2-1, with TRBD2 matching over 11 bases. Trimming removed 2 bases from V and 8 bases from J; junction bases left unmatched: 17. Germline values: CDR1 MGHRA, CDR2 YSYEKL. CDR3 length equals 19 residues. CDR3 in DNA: TGCGCCAGCAGCCAATCGATGGAAACTAGCGGGAGAAAAGGGGATGAGCAGTTCTTC. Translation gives CASSQSMETSGRKGDEQFF.

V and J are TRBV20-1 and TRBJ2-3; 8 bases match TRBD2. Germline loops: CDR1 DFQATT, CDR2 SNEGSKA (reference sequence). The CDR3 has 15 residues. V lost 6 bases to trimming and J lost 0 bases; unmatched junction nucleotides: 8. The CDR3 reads CSATDPSGSTDTQYF. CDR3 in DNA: TGCAGTGCCACGGATCCTAGCGGGAGCACAGATACGCAGTATTTT.

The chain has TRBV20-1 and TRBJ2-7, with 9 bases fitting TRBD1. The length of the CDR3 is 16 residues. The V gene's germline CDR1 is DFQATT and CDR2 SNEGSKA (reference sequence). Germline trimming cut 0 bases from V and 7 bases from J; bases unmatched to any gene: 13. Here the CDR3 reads CSARDRDRVGRNEQYF. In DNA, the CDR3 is TGCAGTGCTAGAGATAGGGACAGGGTAGGCAGAAATGAGCAGTACTTC.

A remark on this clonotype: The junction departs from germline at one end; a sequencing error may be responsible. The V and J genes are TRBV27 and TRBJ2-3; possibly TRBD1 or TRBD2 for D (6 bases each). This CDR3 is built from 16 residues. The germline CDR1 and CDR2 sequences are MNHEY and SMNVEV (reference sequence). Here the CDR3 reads CVSSLWGAMDTDTQYF. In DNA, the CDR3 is TGTGTCAGCAGTTTGTGGGGGGCTATGGATACAGATACGCAGTATTTT.

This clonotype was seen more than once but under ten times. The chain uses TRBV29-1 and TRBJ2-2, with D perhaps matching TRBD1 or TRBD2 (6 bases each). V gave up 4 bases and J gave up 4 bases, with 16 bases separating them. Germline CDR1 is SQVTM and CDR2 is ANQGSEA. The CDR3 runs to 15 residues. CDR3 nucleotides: TGCAGCGTTGGCCCTTCGGGGGCGGGCACCGGGGAGCTGTTTTTT. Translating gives CSVGPSGAGTGELFF.

CDR3 amino acids: CASSPTSAKLFF. CDR3 DNA sequence: TGTGCCAGCAGCCCAACCTCCGCTAAACTGTTTTTT. V is TRBV16 and J is TRBJ1-4; D not certain. The germline V gene has CDR1 KGHSY and CDR2 FQNENV. Trimming removed 4 bases at V and 11 bases at J, with 11 bases between. There are 12 residues in the CDR3.

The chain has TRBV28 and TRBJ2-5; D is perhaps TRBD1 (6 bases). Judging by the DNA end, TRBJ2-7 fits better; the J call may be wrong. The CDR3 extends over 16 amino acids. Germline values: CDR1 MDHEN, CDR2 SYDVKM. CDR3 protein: CASSLRWGRGVHEQYF. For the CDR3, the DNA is TGTGCCAGCAGTTTACGTTGGGGCAGGGGTGTCCACGAGCAGTACTTC.

CDR3 bases: TGCAGTGCTAGAGAGGGGGGTAGAGACACCGGGGAGCTGTTTTTT. It specifies CSAREGGRDTGELFF. The rearrangement joins TRBV20-1 to TRBJ2-2; D might be TRBD2 (6 bases). The CDR3 runs to 15 residues. Looked up from germline, CDR1 is DFQATT and CDR2 is SNEGSKA (reference sequence). V was shortened by 0 bases and J by 3 bases, with 11 bases between the two germline ends.

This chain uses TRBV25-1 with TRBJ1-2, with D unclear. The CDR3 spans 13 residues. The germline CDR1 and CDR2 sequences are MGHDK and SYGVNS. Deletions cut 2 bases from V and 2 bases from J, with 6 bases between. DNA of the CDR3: TGTGCCAGCAGTGAAAACATGAACTATGGCTACACCTTC. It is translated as CASSENMNYGYTF.

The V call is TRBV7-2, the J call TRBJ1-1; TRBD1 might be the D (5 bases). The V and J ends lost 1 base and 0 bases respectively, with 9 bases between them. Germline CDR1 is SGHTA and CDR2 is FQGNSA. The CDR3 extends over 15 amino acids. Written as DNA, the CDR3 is TGTGCCAGCAGCTTAGACAGGCAACTGAACACTGAAGCTTTCTTT. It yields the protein CASSLDRQLNTEAFF.

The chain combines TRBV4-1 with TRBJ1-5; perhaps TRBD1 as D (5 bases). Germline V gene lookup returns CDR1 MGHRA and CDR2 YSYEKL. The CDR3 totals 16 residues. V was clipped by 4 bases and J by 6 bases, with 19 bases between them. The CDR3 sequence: CASSPHQGDAGQPQHF. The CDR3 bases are TGCGCCAGCAGCCCTCACCAAGGGGATGCAGGTCAGCCCCAGCATTTT.

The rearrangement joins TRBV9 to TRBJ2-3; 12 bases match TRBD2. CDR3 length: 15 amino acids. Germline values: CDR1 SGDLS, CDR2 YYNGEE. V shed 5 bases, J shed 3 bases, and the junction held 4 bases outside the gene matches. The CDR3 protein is CASSASGGGTDTQYF. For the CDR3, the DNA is TGTGCCAGCAGTGCTAGCGGGGGGGGAACAGATACGCAGTATTTT.

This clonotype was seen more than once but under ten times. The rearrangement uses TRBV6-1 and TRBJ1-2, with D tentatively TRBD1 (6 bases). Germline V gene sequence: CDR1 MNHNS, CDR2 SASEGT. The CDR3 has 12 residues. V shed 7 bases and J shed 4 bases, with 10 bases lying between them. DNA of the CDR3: TGTGCCAGCAATGAGGGGGGCTATGGCTACACCTTC. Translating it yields CASNEGGYGYTF.

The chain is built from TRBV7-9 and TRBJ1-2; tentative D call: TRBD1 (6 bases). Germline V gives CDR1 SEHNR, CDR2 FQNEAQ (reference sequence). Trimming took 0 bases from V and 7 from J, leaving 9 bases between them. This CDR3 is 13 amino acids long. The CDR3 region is CASSLAGATGYTF. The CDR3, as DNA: TGTGCCAGCAGCTTAGCGGGGGCGACTGGCTACACCTTC.

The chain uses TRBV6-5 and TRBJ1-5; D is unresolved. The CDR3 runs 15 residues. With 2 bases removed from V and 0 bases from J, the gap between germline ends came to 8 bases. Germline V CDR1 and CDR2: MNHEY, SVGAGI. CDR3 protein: CASSYRAYSNQPQHF. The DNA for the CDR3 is TGTGCCAGCAGTTACCGGGCGTATAGCAATCAGCCCCAGCATTTT.

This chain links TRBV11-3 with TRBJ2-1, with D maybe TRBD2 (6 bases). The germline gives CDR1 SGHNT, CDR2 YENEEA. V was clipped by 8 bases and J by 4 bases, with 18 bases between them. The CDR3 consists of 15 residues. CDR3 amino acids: CASAAGTPEYNEQFF. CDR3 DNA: TGTGCCAGCGCGGCCGGGACTCCAGAATACAATGAGCAGTTCTTC.

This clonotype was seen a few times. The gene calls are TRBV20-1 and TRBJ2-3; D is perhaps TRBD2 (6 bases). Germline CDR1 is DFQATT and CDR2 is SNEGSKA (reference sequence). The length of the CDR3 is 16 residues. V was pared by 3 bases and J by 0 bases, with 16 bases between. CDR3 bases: TGCAGTGCTAGCGGACCGCTAGCGCAAAGCACAGATACGCAGTATTTT. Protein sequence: CSASGPLAQSTDTQYF.

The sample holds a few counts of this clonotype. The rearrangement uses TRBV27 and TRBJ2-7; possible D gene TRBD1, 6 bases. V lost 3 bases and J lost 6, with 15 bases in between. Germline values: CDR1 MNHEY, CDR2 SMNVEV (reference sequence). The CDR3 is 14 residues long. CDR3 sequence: CASSFRGTTREQYF. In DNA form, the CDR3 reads TGTGCCAGCAGTTTTAGGGGGACGACTCGCGAGCAGTACTTC.

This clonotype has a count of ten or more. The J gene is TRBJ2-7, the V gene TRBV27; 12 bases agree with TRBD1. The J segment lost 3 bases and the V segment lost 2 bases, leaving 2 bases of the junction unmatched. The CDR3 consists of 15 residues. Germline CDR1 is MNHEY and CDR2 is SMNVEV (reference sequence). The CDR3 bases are TGTGCCAGCAGTTTAGGGACAGGGGGCTACTACGAGCAGTACTTC. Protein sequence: CASSLGTGGYYEQYF.